This T cell receptor beta chain was captured in a study of cytomegalovirus exposure and HLA in healthy donors. The CDR3 spans 16 residues. Germline V lookup: CDR1 ENHRY, CDR2 SYGVKD. Deletions cut 4 bases from V and 7 bases from J, with 20 bases between. On this clone: Its antigen is not known.

Generated by immunoSEQ multiplex PCR, the TCRdb table keeps only in-frame clones and is missing some. Seen here are 71,000 or so clones, about 94% observed once, and the top ten hold 1.4%. Among the 110 or so subjects of the validation cohort, separate from the roughly 700-subject first cohort, were the donors. Whole-study results and caveats: Reported results showed that the classifier diagnosed cytomegalovirus status with high specificity and sensitivity. TCR clusters originating in the first cohort tended to co-occur in the roughly 120 validation repertoires, according to a later analysis. Associated with cytomegalovirus, according to the listing, were around 160 TCR beta chains.

The receptor was isolated from a man aged 18 to 30 in good health and CMV-seropositive. What was sequenced was PBMCs. The chain employs TRBV10-3 and TRBJ2-1; a weak D match, TRBD1 (6 bases). CDR3 residues: CAISVAQGTKYNEQFF. The CDR3 DNA reads TGTGCCATCAGTGTGGCGCAGGGGACGAAGTATAATGAGCAGTTCTTC.